The entry below describes one T cell receptor (beta chain). Its antigen is unknown. Sequenced by immunoSEQ multiplex PCR; TCRdb stores in-frame clones only, minus some. The sample has around 500,000 clones, roughly nine tenths seen once. The sample comes from a study of Ad26.COV2.S vaccination and SARS-CoV-2 variants. General observations from the study: With respect to non-spike TCR breadth, vaccine and placebo recipients were similar. Responses of T cells in total may have been underestimated by the TCR breadth and depth analyses.

Indicated treatment: 15 to 20 received Ad26.COV2.S at low or high dose, single or two shots; a few received placebo; per-sample allocation not given. Samples analyzed were those drawn on day 63 after the first vaccine or placebo injection. Based in Boston, the donor was an adult of 18-55 years. The administered vaccine (an Ad26 vector) expressed Wuhan-strain SARS-CoV-2 spike. Per germline, CDR1 MDHEN and CDR2 SYDVKM. This CDR3 has 12 amino acids. V was pared by 3 bases and J by 5 bases, with 7 bases between. This sequence joins TRBV28 and TRBJ2-5; D remains ambiguous. The sequence derives from a person between 18 and 65 years old who received the Ad26.COV2.S COVID-19 vaccine or a placebo. This material consisted of peripheral blood, taken in a trial of Ad26.COV2.S vaccine versus placebo. CDR3 coding DNA: TGTGCCAGCAGTTTCGACCGGGAGACCCAGTACTTC. Amino acid sequence: CASSFDRETQYF.